This TCR beta chain came from a study of neoadjuvant anti-PD-1 for oral cavity cancer. On the study more broadly: Most patients had three to four biweekly doses of 3 mg/kg nivolumab before resection.

This clone was observed a handful of times. The antigen is undetermined. Method: immunoSEQ multiplex PCR; TCRdb's copy keeps in-frame clones and lacks some. The sample records 55,000 to 75,000 clones, around 80% being singletons. Study results and limitations: PBMC Gini-index clonality exceeded responders' in non-responders post-nivolumab. Treg/Th17 ratio rose with pretreatment blood and fell with post-treatment tumor TCRbeta clonality.

V was pared by 7 bases and J by 2 bases, with 2 bases of the junction left unmatched. This CDR3 is 13 amino acids long. CDR1 MDHEN and CDR2 SYDVKM come from the germline V gene. This clonotype originated in a person aged 35-79 years with oral cavity squamous cell carcinoma. The chain employs TRBV28 and TRBJ2-7, with 10 nucleotides matching TRBD1. The sequencing here drew on PBMCs, taken before nivolumab (anti-PD-1) treatment. The CDR3 sequence is CASIGQGAYEQYF. CDR3 bases: TGTGCCAGCATCGGACAGGGGGCCTACGAGCAGTACTTC.